A single sample is the source of the 11 T cell receptor beta chains below, sequenced in a study of blood T cell repertoires in COVID-19. This table comes from immunoSEQ multiplex PCR, and its TCRdb copy is limited to in-frame clones, with some not included. Here the sample spans fewer than 400,000 clones, about 87% being singletons. The sequenced material came from PBMCs or T cells enriched from blood (not recorded which). The receptors originated from a woman between 50 and 59 years old who had recovered from COVID-19.

The chain combines TRBV28 with TRBJ2-7; D is perhaps TRBD1 (5 bases). This CDR3 has 15 residues. Trimming shortened V by 1 base and J by 3 bases, and 13 bases separated the two germline ends. CDR1 is MDHEN and CDR2 is SYDVKM in the germline V gene. The CDR3 nucleotides read TGTGCCAGCAGTTTATCTCCAGGGTATTACTACGAGCAGTACTTC. Its translation: CASSLSPGYYYEQYF.

This clone has only one observation. The V and J genes are TRBV9 and TRBJ1-6, with unresolved D. V was shortened by 0 bases and J by 0 bases, with 16 bases between the two germline ends. Germline CDR1 reads SGDLS; CDR2 reads YYNGEE. This CDR3 has 19 residues. The CDR3 bases are TGTGCCAGCAGCGTAGCAGGAAAGATGTCAAGCTCCTATAATTCACCCCTCCACTTT. Translation gives CASSVAGKMSSSYNSPLHF. Using reference TRBV9 and TRBJ1-6 for the parts outside the CDR3, the full variable domain is DSGVTQTPKHLITATGQRVTLRCSPRSGDLSVYWYQQSLDQGLQFLIQYYNGEERAKGNILERFSAQQFPDLHSELNLSSLELGDSALYFCASSVAGKMSSSYNSPLHFGNGTRLTVT.

This chain joins TRBV6-5 and TRBJ1-2; 10 nucleotides line up with TRBD1. Germline V gene data show CDR1 as MNHEY and CDR2 as SVGAGI. The length of the CDR3 is 15 residues. V gave up 6 bases and J gave up 2 bases; unmatched junction bases: 6. CDR3 DNA sequence: TGTGCCAGCAGCGTGAAGGGACAGGGGAACTATGGCTACACCTTC. Residues: CASSVKGQGNYGYTF.

The chain links TRBV20-1 to TRBJ1-2; no firm D call. The CDR3 spans 11 residues. The ends were cut back, 3 bases at V and 8 bases at J, with 10 bases in the middle. Germline CDR1 is DFQATT and CDR2 is SNEGSKA (reference sequence). CDR3 DNA: TGCAGTGCTAGCCTGATTCGGGGCTACACCTTC. Amino acids: CSASLIRGYTF.

The rearrangement links TRBV4-3 to TRBJ1-2; TRBD1 might be the D (5 bases). The length of the CDR3 is 15 residues. Germline V gives CDR1 LGHNA, CDR2 YSLEER. Trimming took 0 bases from V and 8 from J, leaving 16 bases between them. The CDR3 sequence: CASSQDLGGAGGYTF. CDR3 coding DNA: TGCGCCAGCAGCCAAGATCTTGGAGGGGCTGGCGGCTACACCTTC.

The CDR3 here is CASSRTRGPYEQYF. The CDR3 DNA sequence: TGTGCCAGCAGTCGGACCAGAGGGCCCTACGAGCAGTACTTC. The chain has TRBV6-5 and TRBJ2-7, with a tentative D call TRBD2 (5 bases). The V end was cut by 5 bases, the J end by 2 bases, with 13 bases between. Per the germline V gene, CDR1 is MNHEY and CDR2 is SVGAGI. The CDR3 length is 14 residues.

The V and J genes are TRBV29-1 and TRBJ1-2, with TRBD1 matching over 9 bases. Germline V gives CDR1 SQVTM, CDR2 ANQGSEA. J gave up 4 bases and V 7 bases, and 4 bases lay outside the gene matches. The length of the CDR3 is 12 residues. The CDR3 loop reads CSGGDRAYGYTF. The DNA for the CDR3 is TGCAGCGGGGGGGACAGGGCCTATGGCTACACCTTC.

The J gene is TRBJ2-1, the V gene TRBV6-2 or TRBV6-3; 8 bases line up with TRBD1. This CDR3 has 16 amino acids. After removal of 4 bases from V and 4 bases from J, the junction contained 9 bases not matched to a gene. Germline V gene lookup returns CDR1 MNHEY and CDR2 SVGEGT. CDR3 region: CASSFSRTGFYNEQFF. As DNA, the CDR3 is TGTGCCAGCAGTTTCTCTCGGACAGGGTTTTACAATGAGCAGTTCTTC.

J is TRBJ2-3 and V is TRBV7-3; 7 nucleotides match TRBD2. The length of the CDR3 is 15 residues. Germline V gene lookup returns CDR1 SGHTA and CDR2 FQGTGA. J lost 1 base, V lost 2 bases, and 3 bases had no gene match. The CDR3 sequence: CASSLWGGGTDTQYF. Written as DNA, the CDR3 is TGTGCCAGCAGCTTATGGGGGGGAGGCACAGATACGCAGTATTTT.

V is TRBV27 and J is TRBJ2-5, with TRBD2 matching over 12 bases. Germline CDR1 and CDR2: MNHEY and SMNVEV (reference sequence). The CDR3 extends over 17 amino acids. V shed 5 bases, J shed 4 bases, and the junction held 11 bases outside the gene matches. CDR3 in DNA: TGTGCCAGCAGTCTAACTAGCGGGGGGCTATGGGGAGAGACCCAGTACTTC. Amino acid sequence: CASSLTSGGLWGETQYF.

Comments on this clone: Other DNA variants within this sample encode the same CDR3. This rearrangement joins TRBV5-1 to TRBJ2-7; the match to TRBD2 covers 7 bases. After removal of 0 bases from V and 0 bases from J, the junction contained 0 bases not matched to a gene. The CDR3 contains 14 residues. The germline V gene has CDR1 SGHRS and CDR2 YFSETQ. CDR3 residues: CASSLGGSSYEQYF. The CDR3, as DNA: TGCGCCAGCAGCTTGGGCGGGAGCTCCTACGAGCAGTACTTC.